What follows are 30 T cell receptor beta chains derived from one specimen sequenced in a study of response to subunit inactivated influenza vaccine. TCRdb re-called the RT-PCR reads through MiXCR, storing one row per CDR3 protein. Of around 520,000 distinct CDR3 sequences in the sample, 25% are singletons; the top ten hold 1.5% to 2%. Sequencing was performed on CD4+ T cells sorted from PBMCs, taken more than 4 days after vaccination. The receptors were sampled from a man aged 50 or older who received an inactivated influenza vaccine.

The table lists this clonotype with a few counts. This rearrangement joins TRBV6-2 or TRBV6-3 to TRBJ2-7, with D maybe TRBD1 (7 bases). V lost 7 bases, J lost 3 bases, and 13 bases lay in between. This CDR3 is 13 amino acids long. Looked up from germline, CDR1 is MNHEY and CDR2 is SVGEGT. CDR3 nucleotides: TGTGCCAGCATTGCAGGGGGAGGCTACGAGCAGTACTTC. Its protein product is CASIAGGGYEQYF.

The chain links TRBV28 to TRBJ2-5; perhaps TRBD2 as D (7 bases). The CDR3 has 13 amino acids. The germline V gene encodes CDR1 MDHEN and CDR2 SYDVKM. Trimming cost V 7 bases and J 5 bases, with 14 bases left between them. The chain's CDR3 is CASNRGAGETQYF. The CDR3 DNA is TGTGCCAGCAACCGGGGGGCAGGGGAGACCCAGTACTTC.

The chain carries TRBV3-1 and TRBJ2-5; D is ambiguous. V gave up 3 bases and J gave up 5 bases, with 19 bases separating them. CDR3 length equals 16 residues. CDR1 is LGHDT and CDR2 is YNNKEL in the germline V gene (reference sequence). In DNA, the CDR3 is TGTGCCAGCAGCCAGGTTTTCATTGCAAGTATTGAGACCCAGTACTTC. This encodes CASSQVFIASIETQYF.

This CDR3 is CASSPVSRTGQYEQYF. In DNA, the CDR3 is TGCGCCAGCAGCCCAGTCAGTCGGACAGGGCAGTACGAGCAGTACTTC. The chain combines TRBV4-1 with TRBJ2-7; 8 bases map to TRBD1. V was clipped by 4 bases and J by 4 bases; unmatched bases: 12. The CDR3 length is 16 residues. The germline V gene has CDR1 MGHRA and CDR2 YSYEKL.

This chain uses TRBV12-3 or TRBV12-4 with TRBJ2-5; 9 positions match TRBD1. CDR3 length equals 15 residues. V was clipped by 6 bases and J by 2 bases; unmatched bases: 7. The CDR3: CASRPTGGPQETQYF. CDR3 coding DNA: TGTGCCAGCAGACCGACAGGGGGACCACAAGAGACCCAGTACTTC.

The chain joins TRBV10-3 to TRBJ2-7, with TRBD2 as a possible D gene (5 bases). V was cut by 6 bases and J by 2 bases, with 11 bases left in between. The CDR3 covers 13 residues. In germline, CDR1 is ENHRY, CDR2 SYGVKD. CDR3 bases: TGTGCCATCAGCAGGACTGAAACCTACGAGCAGTACTTC. Translating gives CAISRTETYEQYF.

CDR3 sequence: CASSQGWPGGPSGELFF. In DNA form, the CDR3 reads TGTGCCAGCAGCCAAGGATGGCCGGGGGGGCCGTCCGGGGAGCTGTTTTTT. The chain carries TRBV4-2 and TRBJ2-2, with 8 bases matching TRBD2. Trimming at V came to 1 base and at J to 6 bases, leaving 10 bases not matched to a gene. Germline CDR1 LGHNA, CDR2 YNFKEQ. There are 17 residues in the CDR3.

This clonotype has more than one count but fewer than ten. The chain has TRBV20-1 and TRBJ2-3; TRBD2 aligns across 8 bases. The CDR3 has 14 residues. Per germline, CDR1 DFQATT and CDR2 SNEGSKA (reference sequence). With V trimmed by 3 bases and J by 5 bases, 7 bases remained unmatched. The DNA for the CDR3 is TGCAGTGCTAGTGCCCGGGAGGGCGGAGATACGCAGTATTTT. The encoded protein is CSASAREGGDTQYF.

The CDR3 here is CSARVLRDTHEQYF. Here the CDR3 DNA reads TGCAGTGCTAGAGTTCTTAGGGACACCCACGAGCAGTACTTC. J is TRBJ2-7 and V is TRBV20-1; D may be TRBD1 (6 bases). Germline CDR1 and CDR2: DFQATT and SNEGSKA (reference sequence). The V gene lost 1 base and the J gene lost 5 bases, with 15 bases spanning the gap. This CDR3 has 14 amino acids.

The chain uses TRBV9 and TRBJ2-3; D possibly uses TRBD1 or TRBD2 (6 bases each). The CDR3 length is 16 residues. Between the trimmed V and J ends, which lost 0 bases and 5 bases, there was a span of 16 bases. CDR1 and CDR2 (germline): SGDLS, YYNGEE. In DNA form, the CDR3 reads TGTGCCAGCAGCGTAGCCGGGGGCAATACCGGAGATACGCAGTATTTT. Residues: CASSVAGGNTGDTQYF.

V is TRBV10-2 and J is TRBJ1-6, with a tentative D call TRBD1 (6 bases). The CDR3 runs to 15 residues. Trimming left V 2 bases short and J 4 bases short, with 9 bases between. From germline, CDR1 is WSHSY and CDR2 SAAADI. As DNA, the CDR3 is TGCGCCAGCAGTGAGAGGGGGGGTTATAATTCACCCCTCCACTTT. This codes for CASSERGGYNSPLHF.

The V gene is TRBV10-3, the J gene TRBJ2-5; possible D gene TRBD1, 6 bases. Deletions cut 5 bases from V and 5 bases from J, with 12 bases between. Germline loops: CDR1 ENHRY, CDR2 SYGVKD. This CDR3 spans 13 amino acids. CDR3 coding DNA: TGTGCCATCAGTCAGCGTCAGGGGGAGACCCAGTACTTC. This gives the protein CAISQRQGETQYF.

This chain connects TRBV6-1 to TRBJ2-3; 14 nucleotides align to TRBD2. This CDR3 comprises 18 residues. In germline, CDR1 is MNHNS, CDR2 SASEGT. V was clipped by 10 bases and J by 1 base; unmatched bases: 13. Here the CDR3 DNA reads TGTGCCACCCGGAAGGGCCTGGGACTAGCGGGAGGCACAGATACGCAGTATTTT. This sequence encodes CATRKGLGLAGGTDTQYF.

This clonotype was recorded a few times. The chain employs TRBV10-3 and TRBJ2-7; no clear D gene. Trimming cost V 7 bases and J 6 bases, with 10 bases left between them. The CDR3 totals 11 residues. Germline CDR1 and CDR2: ENHRY and SYGVKD. The CDR3 spells CAIIGPGEQYF. The CDR3 bases are TGTGCCATCATCGGACCGGGCGAGCAGTACTTC.

The V call is TRBV10-3, the J call TRBJ1-1, with unresolved D. V lost 6 bases and J lost 2, with 13 bases in between. The CDR3 contains 14 residues. Germline V gives CDR1 ENHRY, CDR2 SYGVKD. The CDR3 spells CAIRETRSNTEAFF. The CDR3 bases are TGTGCCATCAGGGAGACACGGTCTAACACTGAAGCTTTCTTT.

The chain recombines TRBV11-2 with TRBJ1-1; D gene unclear. Germline V lookup: CDR1 SGHAT, CDR2 FQNNGV. This CDR3 comprises 14 residues. The ends were cut back, 3 bases at V and 1 base at J, with 9 bases in the middle. The chain's CDR3 is CASSFSQSNTEAFF. The CDR3 DNA reads TGTGCCAGCAGCTTTTCACAGTCGAACACTGAAGCTTTCTTT.

This clonotype was seen more than once but under ten times. In nucleotides, the CDR3 is TGCAGTGCTATTCGAGCGGAGCCCACAGATACGCAGTATTTT. This sequence encodes CSAIRAEPTDTQYF. V and J are TRBV20-1 and TRBJ2-3, with D perhaps TRBD2 (5 bases). The CDR3 length is 14 residues. V lost 4 bases to trimming and J lost 2 bases, with 13 bases between them. Germline V CDR1 and CDR2: DFQATT, SNEGSKA (reference sequence).

The chain links TRBV20-1 to TRBJ2-7; 8 bases align to TRBD2. The germline CDR1 and CDR2 sequences are DFQATT and SNEGSKA (reference sequence). With V trimmed by 3 bases and J by 6 bases, 7 bases remained unmatched. This CDR3 has 13 residues. Here the CDR3 reads CSASPGRAGEQYF. The CDR3 DNA sequence: TGCAGTGCTAGCCCCGGGAGGGCGGGCGAGCAGTACTTC.

This clonotype was seen many times. J is TRBJ2-5 and V is TRBV2; possibly TRBD1 for D (6 bases). The CDR3 is 16 residues long. Trimming cost V 5 bases and J 2 bases, with 18 bases left between them. The germline gives CDR1 SNHLY, CDR2 FYNNEI. The CDR3 bases are TGTGCCAGCAGTAGATCCCAGGGGCCCCATCAAGAGACCCAGTACTTC. Its protein is CASSRSQGPHQETQYF.

The sample holds a few counts of this clonotype. The chain uses TRBV19 and TRBJ1-1; TRBD1 aligns across 9 bases. Germline lookup yields CDR1 LNHDA and CDR2 SQIVND (reference sequence). After removal of 6 bases from V and 3 bases from J, the junction contained 8 bases not matched to a gene. This CDR3 has 15 amino acids. The chain's CDR3 is CASSRTGAVYTEAFF. In nucleotides, the CDR3 is TGTGCCAGTAGCCGGACAGGGGCTGTGTACACTGAAGCTTTCTTT. Together with reference TRBV19 and TRBJ1-1, the CDR3 gives the full variable domain: DGGITQSPKYLFRKEGQNVTLSCEQNLNHDAMYWYRQDPGQGLRLIYYSQIVNDFQKGDIAEGYSVSREKKESFPLTVTSAQKNPTAFYLCASSRTGAVYTEAFFGQGTRLTVV.

At least ten counts were recorded for this clonotype. V gene TRBV9 combines with J gene TRBJ2-3; D remains ambiguous. The germline gives CDR1 SGDLS, CDR2 YYNGEE. Trimming took 4 bases from V and 3 from J, leaving 9 bases between them. The CDR3 has 13 residues. DNA for the CDR3: TGTGCCAGCAGCCCACCCGCGACAGATACGCAGTATTTT. Translating gives CASSPPATDTQYF.

The chain is built from TRBV7-9 and TRBJ2-5; D not certain. Germline lookup yields CDR1 SEHNR and CDR2 FQNEAQ (reference sequence). Deletions cut 6 bases from V and 5 bases from J, with 13 bases between. The CDR3 totals 13 residues. CDR3: CASSDKSGETQYF. The CDR3 region has the DNA TGTGCCAGCAGTGACAAAAGTGGGGAGACCCAGTACTTC.

The CDR3 here is CASSVVGTGLETQYF. In nucleotides, the CDR3 is TGTGCCAGCAGCGTAGTAGGGACAGGGTTAGAGACCCAGTACTTC. This chain joins TRBV9 and TRBJ2-5, with 9 bases fitting TRBD1. The CDR3 has 15 amino acids. Germline V gene lookup returns CDR1 SGDLS and CDR2 YYNGEE. Trimming removed 0 bases from V and 4 bases from J; junction bases left unmatched: 4.

The chain combines TRBV6-4 with TRBJ2-1; 8 nucleotides agree with TRBD2. Germline assignment: CDR1 MRHNA and CDR2 SNTAGT. The CDR3 has 15 residues. Trimming took 2 bases from V and 7 from J; bases not matched to a gene: 7. CDR3 in amino acids: CASSDASGGRNEQFF. The CDR3 DNA reads as TGTGCCAGCAGTGACGCCAGCGGGGGACGAAATGAGCAGTTCTTC.

The table lists this clonotype with a few counts. This chain uses TRBV11-2 with TRBJ2-7; TRBD2 agrees at 10 bases. Germline assignment: CDR1 SGHAT and CDR2 FQNNGV. J gave up 0 bases and V 6 bases, and 5 bases lay outside the gene matches. This CDR3 is 15 amino acids long. CDR3 sequence: CASRRSGRSSYEQYF. The DNA for the CDR3 is TGTGCCAGCAGGCGTAGCGGGAGGAGCTCCTACGAGCAGTACTTC.

The rearrangement links TRBV6-5 to TRBJ2-2; possibly TRBD1 or TRBD2 for D (5 bases each). There are 17 residues in the CDR3. V lost 0 bases, J lost 2 bases, and 13 bases lay in between. Germline CDR1 is MNHEY and CDR2 is SVGAGI. CDR3 region: CASSYSPGSINTGELFF. The CDR3 DNA reads as TGTGCCAGCAGTTACTCGCCAGGGAGTATAAACACCGGGGAGCTGTTTTTT.

This clonotype has a handful of counts. The chain links TRBV20-1 to TRBJ2-3, with 10 bases matching TRBD2. Germline V lookup: CDR1 DFQATT, CDR2 SNEGSKA (reference sequence). The CDR3 contains 13 residues. V dropped 5 bases and J dropped 4; count of bases not matched to a gene: 3. The CDR3 bases are TGCAGTGCTTCTAGCGGGGGAGCAGATACGCAGTATTTT. This translates into CSASSGGADTQYF.

The V call is TRBV20-1, the J call TRBJ2-6, with D uncertain. Trimming shortened V by 5 bases and J by 0 bases, and 2 bases separated the two germline ends. Germline loops: CDR1 DFQATT, CDR2 SNEGSKA (reference sequence). The CDR3 spans 12 residues. Here the CDR3 DNA reads TGCAGTGCTCTCTCTGGGGCCAACGTCCTGACTTTC. It encodes CSALSGANVLTF.

The chain is built from TRBV12-3 or TRBV12-4 and TRBJ2-1, with a tentative D call TRBD1 (6 bases). There are 11 residues in the CDR3. V lost 6 bases and J lost 8, with 8 bases in between. CDR3 DNA: TGTGCCAGCAGAACAGGGTATGAGCAGTTCTTC. This encodes CASRTGYEQFF.

This clonotype has at least ten counts. This chain joins TRBV12-3 or TRBV12-4 and TRBJ2-1; 7 nucleotides agree with TRBD1. V lost 5 bases, J lost 7 bases, and 2 bases stayed unmatched. The CDR3 spans 12 residues. CDR3 DNA: TGTGCCAGCAGTCCACAGGGGAATGAGCAGTTCTTC. Amino acids: CASSPQGNEQFF.